Sequencing of this TCR beta chain was carried out in a study of T cell responses to AZD1222 COVID-19 vaccine. Assay: immunoSEQ multiplex PCR; the TCRdb copy retains only in-frame clones and omits some. Of around 89,000 clones in the sample, around 89% were seen once. Second-dose schedules of about 4 or about 12 weeks were combined. Trimming stripped 0 bases from V and 10 bases from J, with 19 bases between. The germline gives CDR1 SGHDN, CDR2 FVKESK. The CDR3 has 17 amino acids. Findings and caveats of the study: Nearly half of spike-specific TCRs reportedly target variant regions that are unmutated in the B.1.351 and B.1.1.7 variants. A mostly white British donor set with more females was recruited, and clonal diversity was possibly underestimated. Every sample of the repertoires postdated the peak T cell response.

Notes on this clone: Its specificity is not known.

This clonotype was obtained from an adult who received the AZD1222 COVID-19 vaccine. The source was peripheral blood, collected 28 days after the second AZD1222 dose. The V call is TRBV14, the J call TRBJ1-6; possibly TRBD1 for D (5 bases). The chain's CDR3 is CASSQDRRRPSGSPLHF. The CDR3 nucleotides are TGTGCCAGCAGCCAAGACCGGCGCAGGCCCTCAGGGTCACCCCTCCACTTT.